This entry is about one TCR beta chain. V was clipped by 5 bases and J by 2 bases; unmatched bases: 9. Per germline, CDR1 SGHTA and CDR2 FQGNSA. The CDR3 has 16 amino acids. A second PCR, run for roughly 7 to 12 cycles, used a sample-barcoded 5' primer plus a J-beta primer mix. Each CDR3 protein is one row after TCRdb ran MiXCR on the 5' RACE reads. Altogether 1.2 million to 1.5 million distinct CDR3 sequences are present, around 59% being singletons, with the ten largest covering 6.7%. The record originates from a study of blood T cells in healthy people across ages. The sequence came from a man between 18 and 35 years old in good health. V gene TRBV7-2 combines with J gene TRBJ2-1; 7 bases are shared with TRBD2. Sequencing used blood. CDR3 sequence reads: CASSLPTSLAYNEQFF. Here the CDR3 DNA reads TGTGCCAGCAGCCTACCGACTAGCTTGGCCTACAATGAGCAGTTCTTC.